This T cell receptor beta chain was captured in a study of CD4+ T cells in melanoma. The CDR3 is 13 amino acids. J gave up 7 bases and V 9 bases, and 8 bases lay outside the gene matches. Germline loops: CDR1 MNHNS, CDR2 SASEGT. Whole-study findings and limits: CD8+ T cell, macrophage and B cell function reportedly correlated with neoantigen-specific CD4+ T cells. In melanoma, neoantigen-specific CD4+ T cells reportedly differed in differentiation state.

Only in-frame clones appear in the TCRdb table, and some are missing; sequencing was by immunoSEQ multiplex PCR. Of 110,000 to 150,000 clones listed, about 90% are singletons. Notes on this clone: Antigen unknown.

V is TRBV6-1 and J is TRBJ1-5, with TRBD1 matching 8 bases. The receptor was derived from a human donor with melanoma. The CDR3 spells CASTRQGIQPQHF. As DNA, the CDR3 is TGTGCCAGTACTAGACAGGGGATCCAGCCCCAGCATTTT.